This TCR beta chain was documented in a study of T cell responses to AZD1222 COVID-19 vaccine. TCRdb's table, derived via immunoSEQ multiplex PCR, lists solely in-frame clones and lacks some. The sample contains more than 150,000 clones, 90% of which appear only once. Concerning this clone itself: The antigen remains unidentified.

Study-level results: Nearly half of the spike-specific TCRs reportedly recognize variant regions that carry no mutations. Two doses of AZD1222 preceded a rise in Spike-specific TCR breadth and depth.

The V and J ends lost 11 bases and 6 bases respectively, with 13 bases between them. Germline loops: CDR1 SGHTA, CDR2 FQGTGA. The CDR3 spans 11 residues. The origin of this receptor is an adult in good health. The sample was peripheral blood, taken on day 0 of AZD1222 vaccination. This chain uses TRBV7-3 with TRBJ1-2; D gene unclear. The CDR3 coding sequence is TGTGCCTCGGTTTGGCGGAATGGCTACACCTTC. It yields the protein CASVWRNGYTF. Full variable domain (rest looked up from reference TRBV7-3 and TRBJ1-2): GAGVSQTPSNKVTEKGKYVELRCDPISGHTALYWYRQSLGQGPEFLIYFQGTGAADDSGLPNDRFFAVRPEGSVSTLKIQRTERGDSAVYLCASVWRNGYTFGSGTRLTVV.